These 7 T cell receptor beta chains originate from one sample sequenced in a study of PD-1 blockade in classical Hodgkin lymphoma. The assay was immunoSEQ multiplex PCR, and TCRdb's table has in-frame clones only and misses some. The table lists tens of thousands of clones, roughly 90% of them singletons. Each patient experienced a relapse that followed autologous stem cell transplantation, and brentuximab vedotin exposure varied. Sequencing was performed on peripheral blood mononuclear cells (PBMCs), taken at baseline. These receptors were collected from a human donor with classical Hodgkin lymphoma.

The chain combines TRBV18 with TRBJ2-5, with unresolved D. CDR3 length: 15 amino acids. CDR1 and CDR2 (germline): KGHSH, LQKENI. The germline V and J ends were trimmed by 4 bases and 2 bases, with 14 bases remaining between them. Here the CDR3 DNA reads TGTGCCAGCTCACGAATATCGACGGCGCAAGAGACCCAGTACTTC. It codes for CASSRISTAQETQYF.

On this clone: A junction end diverges from the germline sequence, so it may reflect a read error. The chain carries TRBV9 and TRBJ1-4; D not certain. Germline V gene sequence: CDR1 SGDLS, CDR2 YYNGEE. The CDR3 length is 15 residues. The CDR3 sequence is CACSPSAPGSEKLFF. CDR3 DNA sequence: TGTGCCTGCAGCCCCTCGGCCCCGGGGTCTGAAAAACTGTTTTTT.

V is TRBV7-2 and J is TRBJ2-7; 11 bases align to TRBD1. The J segment lost 4 bases and the V segment lost 5 bases, leaving 1 base of the junction unmatched. CDR3 length equals 13 residues. CDR1 and CDR2 (germline): SGHTA, FQGNSA. This CDR3 is CASSRDRGYEQYF. The CDR3 DNA sequence: TGTGCCAGCAGCAGGGACAGGGGGTACGAGCAGTACTTC.

This clone was detected only a few times. The V gene is TRBV29-1, the J gene TRBJ1-1; D gene unclear. The germline CDR1 and CDR2 sequences are SQVTM and ANQGSEA. The CDR3 sequence is 12 residues long. Trimming removed 7 bases at V and 3 bases at J, with 12 bases between. This chain's CDR3 is CSATITYTEAFF. CDR3 coding DNA: TGCAGCGCCACCATAACCTACACTGAAGCTTTCTTT.

This chain uses TRBV6-1 with TRBJ2-7, with 9 bases identical to TRBD1. The germline gives CDR1 MNHNS, CDR2 SASEGT. The ends lost 7 bases at V and 9 bases at J; junction bases unmatched: 13. The length of the CDR3 is 14 residues. In nucleotides, the CDR3 is TGTGCCAGCAACCCGGACAGGGGAGTTTGGGTGCAGTACTTC. Translated, it gives CASNPDRGVWVQYF.

The chain combines TRBV28 with TRBJ2-2; 10 nucleotides match TRBD1. From germline, CDR1 is MDHEN and CDR2 SYDVKM. Trimming at V came to 7 bases and at J to 6 bases, leaving 14 bases not matched to a gene. The CDR3 spans 17 residues. The CDR3 DNA sequence: TGTGCCAGCACCCCCCGGGACAGGGGAGTTAGGGCCGGGGAGCTGTTTTTT. This codes for CASTPRDRGVRAGELFF.

This chain connects TRBV27 to TRBJ2-5; TRBD2 matches at 7 bases. The J call may be faulty, since TRBJ2-7 better matches the DNA end. The germline gives CDR1 MNHEY, CDR2 SMNVEV (reference sequence). CDR3 length: 14 residues. CDR3 bases: TGTGCCAGCAGTTTACAATCGGGGGGATACGAGCAGTACTTC. Encoded protein: CASSLQSGGYEQYF.